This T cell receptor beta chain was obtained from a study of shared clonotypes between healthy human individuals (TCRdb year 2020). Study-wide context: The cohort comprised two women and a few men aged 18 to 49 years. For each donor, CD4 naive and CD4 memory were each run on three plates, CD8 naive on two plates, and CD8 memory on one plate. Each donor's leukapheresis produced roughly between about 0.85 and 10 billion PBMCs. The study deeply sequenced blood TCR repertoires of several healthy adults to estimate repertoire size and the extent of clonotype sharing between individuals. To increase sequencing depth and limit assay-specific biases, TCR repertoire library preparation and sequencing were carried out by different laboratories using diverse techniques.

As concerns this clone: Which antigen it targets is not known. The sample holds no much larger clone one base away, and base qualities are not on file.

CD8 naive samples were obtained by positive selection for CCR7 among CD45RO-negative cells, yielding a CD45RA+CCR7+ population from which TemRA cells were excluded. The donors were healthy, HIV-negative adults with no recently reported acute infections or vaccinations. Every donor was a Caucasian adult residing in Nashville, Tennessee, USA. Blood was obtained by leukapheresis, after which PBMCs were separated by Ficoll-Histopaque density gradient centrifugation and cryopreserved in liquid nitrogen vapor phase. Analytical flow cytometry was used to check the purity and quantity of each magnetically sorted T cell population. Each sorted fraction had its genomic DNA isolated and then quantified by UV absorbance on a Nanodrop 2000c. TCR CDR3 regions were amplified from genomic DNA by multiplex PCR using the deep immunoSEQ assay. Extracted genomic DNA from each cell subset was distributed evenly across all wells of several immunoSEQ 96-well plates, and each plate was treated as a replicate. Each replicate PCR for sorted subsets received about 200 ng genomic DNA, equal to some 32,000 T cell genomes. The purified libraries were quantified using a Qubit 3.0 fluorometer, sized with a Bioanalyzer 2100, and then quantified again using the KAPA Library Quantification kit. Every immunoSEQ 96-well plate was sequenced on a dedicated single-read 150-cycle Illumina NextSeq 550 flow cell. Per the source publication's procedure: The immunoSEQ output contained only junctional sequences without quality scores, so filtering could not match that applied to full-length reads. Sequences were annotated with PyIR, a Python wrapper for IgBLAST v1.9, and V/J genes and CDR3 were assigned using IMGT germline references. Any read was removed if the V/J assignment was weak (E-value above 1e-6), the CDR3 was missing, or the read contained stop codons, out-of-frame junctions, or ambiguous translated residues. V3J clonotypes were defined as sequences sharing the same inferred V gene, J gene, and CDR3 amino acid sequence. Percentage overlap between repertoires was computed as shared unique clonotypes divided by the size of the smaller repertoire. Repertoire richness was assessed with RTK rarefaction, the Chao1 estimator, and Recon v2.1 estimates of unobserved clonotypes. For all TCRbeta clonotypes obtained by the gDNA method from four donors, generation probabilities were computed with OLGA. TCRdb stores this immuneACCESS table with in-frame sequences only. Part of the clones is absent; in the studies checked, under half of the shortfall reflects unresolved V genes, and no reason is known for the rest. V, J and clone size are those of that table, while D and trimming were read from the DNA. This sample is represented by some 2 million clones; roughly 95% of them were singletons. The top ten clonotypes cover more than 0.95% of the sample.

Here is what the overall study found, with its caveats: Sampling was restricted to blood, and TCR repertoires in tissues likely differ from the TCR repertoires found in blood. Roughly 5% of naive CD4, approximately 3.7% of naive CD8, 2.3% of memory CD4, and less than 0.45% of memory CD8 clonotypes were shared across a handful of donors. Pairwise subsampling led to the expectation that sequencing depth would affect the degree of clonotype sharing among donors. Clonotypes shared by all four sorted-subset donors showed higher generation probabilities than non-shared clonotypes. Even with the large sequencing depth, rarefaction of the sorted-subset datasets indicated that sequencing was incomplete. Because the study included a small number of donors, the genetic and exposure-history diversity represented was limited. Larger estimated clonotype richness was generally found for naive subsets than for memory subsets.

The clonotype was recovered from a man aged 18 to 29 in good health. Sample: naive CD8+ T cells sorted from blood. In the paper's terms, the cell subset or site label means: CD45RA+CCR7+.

The CDR3 in this case is CASSSDLWNEQFF. The DNA sequence reads TGTGCCAGCAGCTCGGACCTATGGAATGAGCAGTTCTTC. The receptor chain draws on TRBV7-9 and TRBJ2-1, with no reliable assignment of the D segment. In the germline V gene (reference sequence), CDR1 corresponds to SEHNR and CDR2 to FQNEAQ. The CDR3 spans 13 residues, from the cysteine through the phenylalanine. The DNA shown is the 39-base CDR3, in frame from base 1. A distance of 11 bases separates the germline ends of V and J, which lose 4 bases and 7 bases respectively.